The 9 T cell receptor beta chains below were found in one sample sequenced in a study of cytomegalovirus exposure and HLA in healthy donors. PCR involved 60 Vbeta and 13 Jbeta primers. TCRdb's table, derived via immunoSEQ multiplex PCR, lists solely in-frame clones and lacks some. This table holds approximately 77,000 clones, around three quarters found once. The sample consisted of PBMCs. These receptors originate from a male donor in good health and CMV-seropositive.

The CDR3 sequence is CASTSDTRDYGYTF. As DNA, the CDR3 is TGTGCCAGCACCTCGGACACAAGAGACTATGGCTACACCTTC. The chain carries TRBV6-5 and TRBJ1-2; tentative D call: TRBD1 (5 bases). Between the trimmed V and J ends, which lost 7 bases and 3 bases, there was a span of 15 bases. Germline CDR1 MNHEY, CDR2 SVGAGI. The CDR3 has 14 residues.

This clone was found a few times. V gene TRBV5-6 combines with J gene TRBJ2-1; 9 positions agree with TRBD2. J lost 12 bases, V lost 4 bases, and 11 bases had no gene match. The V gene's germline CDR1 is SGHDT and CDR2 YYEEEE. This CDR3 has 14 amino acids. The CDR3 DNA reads TGTGCCAGCAGCCCCGAAATAGCGGGAGACATGCAGTTCTTC. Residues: CASSPEIAGDMQFF.

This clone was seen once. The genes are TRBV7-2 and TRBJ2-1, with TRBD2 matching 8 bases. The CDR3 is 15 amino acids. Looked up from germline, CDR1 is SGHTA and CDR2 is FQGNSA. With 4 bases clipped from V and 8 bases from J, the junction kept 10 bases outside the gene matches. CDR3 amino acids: CASSSRAGDGYEQFF. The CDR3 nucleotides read TGTGCCAGCAGCTCAAGAGCGGGAGATGGGTATGAGCAGTTCTTC. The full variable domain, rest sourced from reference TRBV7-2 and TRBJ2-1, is GAGVSQSPSNKVTEKGKDVELRCDPISGHTALYWYRQSLGQGLEFLIYFQGNSAPDKSGLPSDRFSAERTGGSVSTLTIQRTQQEDSAVYLCASSSRAGDGYEQFFGPGTRLTVL.

The CDR3 is CASRRPSSGWQFF. In DNA form, the CDR3 reads TGTGCCAGTAGACGGCCCTCTAGCGGGTGGCAGTTCTTC. The chain couples TRBV19 to TRBJ2-1, with 8 bases that match TRBD2. The CDR3 is made up of 13 amino acids. V lost 6 bases and J lost 12; bases outside the gene matches: 10. The germline V gene encodes CDR1 LNHDA and CDR2 SQIVND (reference sequence).

CDR3 amino acids: CASSEGTGGASYGYTF. CDR3 in DNA: TGTGCCAGCAGTGAAGGGACAGGGGGCGCCAGTTATGGCTACACCTTC. This rearrangement joins TRBV2 to TRBJ1-2; 11 bases align to TRBD1. This CDR3 spans 16 amino acids. The trim removed 1 base at V and 5 bases at J, leaving 6 bases unmatched. Germline-derived CDR1 and CDR2 are SNHLY and FYNNEI.

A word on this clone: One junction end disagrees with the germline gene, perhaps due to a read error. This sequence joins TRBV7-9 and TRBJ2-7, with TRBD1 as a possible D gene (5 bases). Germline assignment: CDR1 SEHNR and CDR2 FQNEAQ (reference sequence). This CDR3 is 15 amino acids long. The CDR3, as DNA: TGTTCCAGCAGCTTATATGACAGTATTCCCTACGAGCAGTACTTC. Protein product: CSSSLYDSIPYEQYF. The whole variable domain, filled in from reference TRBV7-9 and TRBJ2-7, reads DTGVSQNPRHKITKRGQNVTFRCDPISEHNRLYWYRQTLGQGPEFLTYFQNEAQLEKSRLLSDRFSAERPKGSFSTLEIQRTEQGDSAMYLCSSSLYDSIPYEQYFGPGTRLTVT.

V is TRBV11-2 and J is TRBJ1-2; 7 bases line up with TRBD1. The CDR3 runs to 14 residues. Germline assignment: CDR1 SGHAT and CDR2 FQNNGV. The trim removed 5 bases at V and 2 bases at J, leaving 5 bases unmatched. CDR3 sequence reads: CASSPSQGNYGYTF. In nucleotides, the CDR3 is TGTGCCAGCAGCCCCTCACAGGGGAACTATGGCTACACCTTC. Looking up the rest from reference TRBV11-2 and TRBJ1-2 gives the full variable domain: EAGVAQSPRYKIIEKRQSVAFWCNPISGHATLYWYQQILGQGPKLLIQFQNNGVVDDSQLPKDRFSAERLKGVDSTLKIQPAKLEDSAVYLCASSPSQGNYGYTFGSGTRLTVV.

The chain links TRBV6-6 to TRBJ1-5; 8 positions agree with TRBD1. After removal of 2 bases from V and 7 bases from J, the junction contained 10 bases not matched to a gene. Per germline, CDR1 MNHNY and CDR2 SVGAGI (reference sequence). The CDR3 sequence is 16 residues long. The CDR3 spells CASSYAQGAGAQPQHF. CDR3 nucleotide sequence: TGTGCCAGCAGTTACGCCCAGGGGGCCGGCGCCCAGCCCCAGCATTTT.

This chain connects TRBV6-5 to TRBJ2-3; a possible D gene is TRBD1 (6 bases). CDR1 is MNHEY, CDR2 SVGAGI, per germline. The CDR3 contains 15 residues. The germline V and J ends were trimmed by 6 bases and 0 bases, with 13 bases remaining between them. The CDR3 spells CASRLYGTSTDTQYF. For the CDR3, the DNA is TGTGCCAGCAGACTTTACGGGACAAGCACAGATACGCAGTATTTT.